This T cell receptor beta chain is drawn from a study of blood T cell repertoires in COVID-19. Participants came from under 30 US areas, aged about 18 to 95 years. Sequencing was performed with immunoSEQ multiplex PCR; in TCRdb, only in-frame clones are kept and a portion is missing. The sample consists of over 200,000 clones, 84% of them appearing once. CDR3 length: 15 amino acids. Germline V gives CDR1 SGHTA, CDR2 FQGNSA. The V end lost 1 base, the J end lost 0 bases, and 7 bases lay between the germline ends. Sequenced: PBMCs or T cells enriched from blood (not recorded which). The chain carries TRBV7-2 and TRBJ1-5; D unclear. This clonotype was obtained from a man in his 60s who had recovered from COVID-19. CDR3 region: CASSLDSVSNQPQHF. The CDR3 DNA reads TGTGCCAGCAGCTTAGATTCTGTTAGCAATCAGCCCCAGCATTTT.